These 13 T cell receptor beta chains were all obtained from the same sample, sequenced in a study of blood T cell repertoires in COVID-19. Produced via immunoSEQ multiplex PCR; TCRdb's table is partial and in-frame only. The profile shows under 150,000 clones, 84% of them singletons. Sequencing was done on a sample of peripheral blood. The source of these receptors is a human donor in a cohort sampled during active COVID-19.

The chain carries TRBV7-9 and TRBJ2-1; D remains unclear. Trimming removed 3 bases from V and 4 bases from J, with 10 bases in between. Per germline, CDR1 SEHNR and CDR2 FQNEAQ (reference sequence). The CDR3 runs 14 residues. The CDR3 nucleotides are TGTGCCAGCAGCTTGGCACAGAGTTACAATGAGCAGTTCTTC. Its translation: CASSLAQSYNEQFF.

The table lists this clone with a few counts. The junction differs from germline at one of its ends, possibly a read error. The rearrangement uses TRBV6-1 and TRBJ1-2, with 8 bases lining up with TRBD1. Germline CDR1 reads MNHNS; CDR2 reads SASEGT. The CDR3 consists of 17 residues. CDR3 sequence reads: CASREGTGLGRRDGYTF. Written as DNA, the CDR3 is TGTGCCAGCAGGGAAGGGACAGGCCTAGGTAGGAGGGATGGCTACACCTTC.

This clone was detected only once. This sequence joins TRBV3-1 (or the pseudogene TRBV3-2) and TRBJ1-4, with a possible D match to TRBD1 (6 bases). Germline V CDR1 and CDR2: LGHDT, YNNKEL (reference sequence). CDR3 length equals 15 residues. The germline V and J ends were trimmed by 1 base and 7 bases, with 13 bases remaining between them. CDR3 loop: CASSQVRDTVEKLFF. The DNA of the CDR3 is TGTGCCAGCAGCCAAGTCCGGGACACTGTTGAAAAACTGTTTTTT.

This sequence joins TRBV27 and TRBJ2-7; D possibly corresponds to TRBD1 (5 bases). The CDR3 totals 13 residues. V lost 3 bases and J 6 bases, leaving 12 bases between the germline ends. Germline V gene lookup returns CDR1 MNHEY and CDR2 SMNVEV (reference sequence). The CDR3 region is CASSFSGGAEQYF. The CDR3 DNA sequence: TGTGCCAGCAGTTTCTCGGGTGGGGCCGAGCAGTACTTC.

CDR3 residues: CASSSTRGALNQPQHF. The CDR3 DNA sequence: TGTGCCAGCAGCTCGACCCGGGGGGCCCTCAATCAGCCCCAGCATTTT. The chain links TRBV7-2 to TRBJ1-5, with a possible D match to TRBD1 (6 bases). CDR1 and CDR2 (germline): SGHTA, FQGNSA. This CDR3 region has 16 residues. V shed 4 bases and J shed 3 bases, with 16 bases lying between them.

The V call is TRBV6-2 or TRBV6-3, the J call TRBJ2-3; TRBD1 matches at 7 bases. Germline values: CDR1 MNHEY, CDR2 SVGEGT. V shed 2 bases and J 3 bases; nucleotides not matched to a gene: 14. This CDR3 spans 18 amino acids. The CDR3 DNA reads TGTGCCAGCAGTTACCCCGCCAGGGGGAAAGTTGGGACAGATACGCAGTATTTT. It codes for CASSYPARGKVGTDTQYF.

On this clone itself: This sample also contains other DNA sequences that code for the same CDR3. The DNA for the CDR3 is TGTGCCAGCAGTCGAGGGGGCTACGAGCAGTACTTC. This sequence encodes CASSRGGYEQYF. The chain couples TRBV2 to TRBJ2-7, with D perhaps matching TRBD1 (6 bases). Trimming removed 5 bases from V and 3 bases from J, with 8 bases in between. Germline lookup yields CDR1 SNHLY and CDR2 FYNNEI. There are 12 residues in the CDR3.

This rearrangement joins TRBV11-2 to TRBJ1-4, with no clear D. V dropped 5 bases and J dropped 8 bases, with 18 bases sitting between them. The CDR3 runs to 15 residues. Germline V lookup: CDR1 SGHAT, CDR2 FQNNGV. CDR3 sequence (DNA): TGTGCCAGCAGCCCCCGAGACGTTAGGAGGGAAAAACTGTTTTTT. Its translation is CASSPRDVRREKLFF.

CDR3 coding DNA: TGTGCCAGCAGTCACGGGTCCAGACCGTCCAATCAGCCCCAGCATTTT. Its protein product is CASSHGSRPSNQPQHF. The rearrangement links TRBV6-2 or TRBV6-3 to TRBJ1-5; D remains ambiguous. Trimming left V 5 bases short and J 3 bases short, with 17 bases between. CDR1 and CDR2 (germline): MNHEY, SVGEGT. The CDR3 is made up of 16 amino acids.

In this sample, this clone turned up once. This chain joins TRBV10-3 and TRBJ2-3; TRBD2 matches 13 bases. Germline V gives CDR1 ENHRY, CDR2 SYGVKD. This CDR3 is built from 16 residues. The trim removed 4 bases at V and 3 bases at J, leaving 4 bases unmatched. CDR3 in DNA: TGTGCCATCAGTGGGACTAGCGGGGGTCTGACAGATACGCAGTATTTT. Amino acid sequence: CAISGTSGGLTDTQYF.

This chain joins TRBV19 and TRBJ1-2; 7 bases fit TRBD1. The CDR3 contains 14 residues. Per the germline V gene, CDR1 is LNHDA and CDR2 is SQIVND (reference sequence). Trimming at V came to 0 bases and at J to 7 bases, leaving 5 bases not matched to a gene. CDR3 nucleotides: TGTGCCAGTAGTATAGATCTGGGACAGAGTGGCTACACCTTC. Protein product: CASSIDLGQSGYTF.

The gene calls are TRBV5-4 and TRBJ2-3; TRBD2 matches at 7 bases. Germline CDR1 is SGHNT and CDR2 is YYREEE (reference sequence). V lost 4 bases, J lost 1 base, and 9 bases stayed unmatched. This CDR3 comprises 16 residues. The CDR3 reads CASSPGGISRTDTQYF. CDR3 bases: TGTGCCAGCAGCCCCGGGGGGATATCGCGCACAGATACGCAGTATTTT.

The V and J genes are TRBV15 and TRBJ2-1; 8 bases fit TRBD1. This CDR3 has 17 amino acids. CDR1 is LNHNV, CDR2 YYDKDF, per germline (reference sequence). With 1 base clipped from V and 3 bases from J, the junction kept 8 bases outside the gene matches. The CDR3 coding sequence is TGTGCCACCAGCAGAGTGTTCGGGACAGGATTCTACAATGAGCAGTTCTTC. Translation: CATSRVFGTGFYNEQFF.